This is a list of T cell receptor beta chains from one sample in a study of OX40 agonist ivuxolimab in advanced cancers. Data came from immunoSEQ multiplex PCR; TCRdb stores just in-frame clones and leaves some out. The table lists under 50,000 clones, roughly 86% of them singletons. Source: CD4+ or CD8+ T cells sorted from blood, taken in a trial of the OX40 agonist ivuxolimab. The receptors here all came from an adult with an advanced solid tumor such as melanoma, head and neck, liver or kidney cancer. Both conserved end residues are part of each CDR3. The D gene is left open where the match is weak. Clone size is given for some rows only: seen once, a few or many times, or a class if the clone is expanded.

size	D	V	J	CDR3	DNA
-	-	TRBV7-9	TRBJ2-3	CASNTNPRTSTDTQYF	TGTGCCAGTAATACCAACCCGCGGACTAGCACAGATACGCAGTATTTT
-	-	TRBV6-5	TRBJ2-6	CASSLAGSGANVLTF	TGTGCCAGCAGTTTGGCAGGGTCAGGGGCCAACGTCCTGACTTTC
few	-	TRBV4-1	TRBJ1-2	CASSQDRQGRNGYTF	TGCGCCAGCAGCCAAGATCGGCAGGGTCGGAATGGCTACACCTTC
-	TRBD2	TRBV10-3	TRBJ2-2	CAISESGAGDGTGELFF	TGTGCCATCAGTGAGTCGGGAGCGGGAGACGGCACCGGGGAGCTGTTTTTT
-	TRBD1	TRBV29-1	TRBJ1-5	CSVQRQGGSNQPQHF	TGCAGCGTCCAGCGACAGGGGGGGAGCAATCAGCCCCAGCATTTT
-	-	TRBV15	TRBJ2-2	CATSRVGAGELFF	TGTGCCACCAGCAGAGTGGGGGCCGGGGAGCTGTTTTTT
-	-	TRBV7-3	TRBJ1-1	CASSPSGMNTEAFF	TGTGCCAGCAGCCCCTCCGGGATGAACACTGAAGCTTTCTTT
-	-	TRBV28	TRBJ1-2	CASSLEGGYTF	TGTGCCAGCAGTTTAGAGGGTGGCTACACCTTC
-	TRBD1	TRBV19	TRBJ2-7	CASSTPGQGSYEQYF	TGTGCCAGTAGCACACCGGGACAGGGGTCCTACGAGCAGTACTTC
-	-	TRBV6-5	TRBJ1-2	CASSYQTLNRDGYTF	TGTGCCAGCAGTTACCAAACATTGAACCGAGATGGCTACACCTTC
-	-	TRBV10-3	TRBJ1-5	CAISELYSNQPQHF	TGTGCCATCAGTGAGTTATATAGCAATCAGCCCCAGCATTTT
-	TRBD2	TRBV5-1	TRBJ2-7	CASSSSGSYEQYF	TGCGCCAGCAGCTCTAGCGGGAGTTACGAGCAGTACTTC
-	TRBD2	TRBV18	TRBJ2-1	CASSPGALGGGASYNEQFF	TGTGCCAGCTCACCCGGGGCTCTCGGCGGGGGGGCCTCCTACAATGAGCAGTTCTTC
-	-	TRBV30	TRBJ2-1	CAWSVYNEQFF	TGTGCCTGGAGTGTTTACAATGAGCAGTTCTTC
-	-	TRBV7-2	TRBJ2-7	CASSPQGGRYEQYF	TGTGCCAGCAGCCCCCAGGGGGGGCGCTACGAGCAGTACTTC
-	TRBD1	TRBV27	TRBJ2-5	CASSRDRGHGETQYF	TGTGCCAGCAGCCGCGACAGGGGGCACGGGGAGACCCAGTACTTC
-	-	TRBV18	TRBJ2-2	CASSPLATNTGELFF	TGTGCCAGCTCACCTCTAGCGACGAACACCGGGGAGCTGTTTTTT
-	TRBD1	TRBV4-2	TRBJ1-1	CASSSATGGWTEAFF	TGTGCCAGCAGCTCAGCAACAGGGGGCTGGACTGAAGCTTTCTTT
-	-	TRBV5-1	TRBJ1-1	CASRLPRVRDTEAFF	TGCGCCAGCAGATTGCCGCGGGTTAGGGACACTGAAGCTTTCTTT
-	-	TRBV18	TRBJ2-1	CASSPPMGGIGYNEQFF	TGTGCCAGCTCACCACCGATGGGGGGTATAGGCTACAATGAGCAGTTCTTC
-	-	TRBV7-2	TRBJ1-1	CASSLGGFGEAFF	TGTGCCAGCAGCTTAGGAGGGTTTGGTGAAGCTTTCTTT
-	-	TRBV19	TRBJ2-6	CASTELNSGGIGANVLTF	TGTGCCAGTACCGAACTTAACAGTGGGGGGATAGGGGCCAACGTCCTGACTTTC